Presented here are 2 T cell receptor beta chains from one specimen sequenced in a study of T cells in tumors after PD-1 blockade. The repertoire was sequenced with immunoSEQ multiplex PCR; TCRdb's copy has only in-frame clones and lacks some. The table includes 30,000 to 35,000 clones, roughly 76% detected once. The sample consisted of PBMCs, taken after anti-PD-1 treatment. These receptor sequences come from a human donor with basal cell carcinoma.

The rearrangement links TRBV19 to TRBJ1-2; maybe TRBD1 (6 bases). The CDR3 totals 16 residues. Per the germline V gene, CDR1 is LNHDA and CDR2 is SQIVND (reference sequence). Trimming stripped 5 bases from V and 2 bases from J, with 18 bases between. The CDR3 region has the DNA TGTGCCAGTAGTCTTATGGACAGAACCTTAAACTATGGCTACACCTTC. This sequence encodes CASSLMDRTLNYGYTF.

The gene calls are TRBV5-4 and TRBJ2-7; TRBD1 might be the D (6 bases). This CDR3 is built from 13 residues. Germline V lookup: CDR1 SGHNT, CDR2 YYREEE (reference sequence). Trimming cost V 4 bases and J 6 bases, with 14 bases left between them. As DNA, the CDR3 is TGTGCCAGCAGCCCGTACAGGGTCCGCGAGCAGTACTTC. Protein product: CASSPYRVREQYF.